The entry that follows covers one TCR beta chain sequence. This clone has just one count. The antigen it binds to is not known. No per-base quality is available; no much larger clone lies one base away. Deletion took 5 bases off V and 0 bases off J, with a span of 10 bases between the germline ends. The CDR3 runs 14 amino acids, cysteine and phenylalanine included. The DNA shown is the 42-base CDR3, in frame from base 1. Sequences SEHNR (CDR1) and FQNEAQ (CDR2) are obtained from the germline V gene (reference sequence). The time point label on this specimen signifies: cycle 2 day 1 (C2D1) of nivolumab. All trial patients had relapsed after autologous stem cell transplantation, with cohorts A, B and C differing in prior brentuximab vedotin exposure. The trial cohort comprised 56 patients with relapsed/refractory classical Hodgkin lymphoma whose best overall responses were complete response, partial response or progressive disease. Single-agent nivolumab was administered to trial patients in the multi-cohort phase II CheckMate 205 trial. An independent review committee assessed best overall response using the 2007 International Working Group response criteria. Trial PBMCs were collected just before the start of nivolumab (C1D1) and during therapy at cycle 2 day 1 and cycle 4 day 1. Peripheral blood was collected in 8 mL Vacutainer Cell Preparation Tubes, from which PBMCs were isolated by centrifugation and then cryopreserved.

The Qiagen DNeasy kit was used to extract genomic DNA both from unsorted PBMCs and from the negatively selected CD4+ and CD8+ fractions. Using primers that anneal to V and J segments, immunoSEQ multiplex PCR amplified the TCR beta CDR3 regions. A synthetic immune receptor repertoire was used to minimize amplification bias, and remaining bias was computationally removed after sequencing. For the original study's pipeline: Custom Python scripts were used to quantify repertoire diversity as the Shannon entropy index. The unsorted, CD4+ and CD8+ repertoires were each analyzed separately, with the exception of combined analyses, where CD4+ and CD8+ sequences were merged in silico. A clone was considered expanded if an increase in frequency of at least 2-fold after treatment relative to C1D1 was found, and a pseudocount of 0.5 was applied to clones undetected at baseline. Clones with 0 or 1 copy at C1D1 were defined as singleton clones, while clones with 2 or more copies were defined as non-singleton clones. Clones expanded in unsorted samples were labelled as CD4+, CD8+ or unknown by matching protein sequences in sorted samples from the same patient. Wilcoxon tests on paired samples were used to test changes in diversity from C1D1 to C4D1. TCRdb stores this immuneACCESS table with in-frame sequences only. Part of the clones is absent; in the studies checked, under half of the shortfall reflects unresolved V genes, and no reason is known for the rest. V and J calls and clone size are as listed in that table; D and trimming were resolved from the DNA. This sample holds about 30,000 clones; more than 60% were observed only once. The ten largest clones represent roughly 15% of the sample.

This sample was included in a study of PD-1 blockade in classical Hodgkin lymphoma (TCRdb year 2020). Background for the entire study: Nivolumab dosing was 3 mg/kg intravenously every 2 weeks, continuing until either disease progression or unacceptable toxicity. A peripheral blood immune signature of response to PD-1 blockade in classical Hodgkin lymphoma was defined using TCR beta sequencing and CyTOF. Beyond this particular receptor, the publication reports: CD4+ but not CD8+ TCR diversity rose significantly by C4D1 (p=0.0027 vs p=0.16), most apparent in complete responders (p=0.02). Trial patients achieving complete response had baseline diversity similar to newly diagnosed patients, whereas partial responders and progressors had significantly lower diversity. Lower diversity was observed in patients in whom nivolumab was started less than 1 year after ASCT, and these patients were excluded from later analyses so that confounding by immune reconstitution would be avoided. The study was restricted to a single clinical trial cohort, and the causes of repertoire differences, possibly disease activity or prior therapy, were left undefined. Newly diagnosed patients were reported to have lower baseline TCR diversity than healthy donors, and relapsed/refractory patients were reported to have lower baseline TCR diversity still.

The specimen was peripheral blood mononuclear cells (PBMCs), collected before the second cycle of nivolumab. The chain couples TRBV7-9 to TRBJ1-1; the D gene lacks a confident call. The receptor's source is a human donor with classical Hodgkin lymphoma. In nucleotide form, the sequence is TGTGCCAGCAGCGTCAGCGCGGTGAACACTGAAGCTTTCTTT. Translated, this is CASSVSAVNTEAFF.